The subject of this entry is one TCR beta chain. As processed by the authors: Amplified reference gene primers provided the basis for estimating nucleated cell counts. The data were produced by immunoSEQ multiplex PCR, yet TCRdb's version contains in-frame clones alone and is incomplete. V, J and clone size derive from that table, while D and trimming were established from the DNA sequence. The sample gives under 350,000 clones, more than 75% of which show up once; about 2.4% is in the top ten. This sample was taken from a study of blood T cell repertoires in COVID-19. Whole-study context: From the United States, Italy and Spain came samples of acute and convalescent COVID-19.

Those who participated ranged in age from roughly 18 to 100 years and resided in about two dozen US areas. Sequenced input: PBMCs or T cells enriched from blood (not recorded which). The origin of this receptor is a man aged 55 to 69 who had recovered from COVID-19.

The DNA of the CDR3 is TGCGCCAGCGGGGGACTCACGGAAGTCACCTACGAGCAGTACTTC. Amino acids: CASGGLTEVTYEQYF. The chain uses TRBV10-2 and TRBJ2-7, with a weak D call TRBD2 (6 bases). The length of the CDR3 is 15 residues. Per germline, CDR1 WSHSY and CDR2 SAAADI. V was trimmed by 8 bases and J by 2 bases, leaving 19 bases between them.